Shown below are 28 T cell receptor beta chains from a single sample sequenced in a study of blood T cell repertoires in COVID-19. Profiling relied on immunoSEQ multiplex PCR, and the TCRdb table lists in-frame clones only, not all of them. The sample lists 150,000 to 200,000 clones, approximately 90% occurring once. The material sequenced was peripheral blood. These receptors were taken from a man aged 45-65 years who had recovered from COVID-19.

The chain is built from TRBV4-3 and TRBJ1-2; D unclear. Trimming shortened V by 3 bases and J by 8 bases, and 16 bases separated the two germline ends. In germline, CDR1 is LGHNA, CDR2 YSLEER. The CDR3 extends over 14 amino acids. CDR3 nucleotides: TGCGCCAGCAGCCAGGCCCTTAGCACGAGGGGCTACACCTTC. Its translation is CASSQALSTRGYTF.

This clone was counted once. V and J are TRBV4-1 and TRBJ1-5, with 7 bases matching TRBD1. The CDR3 is made up of 14 amino acids. Trimming cost V 0 bases and J 4 bases; bases outside gene matches: 0. The V gene's germline CDR1 is MGHRA and CDR2 YSYEKL. CDR3: CASSQEQGNQPQHF. As DNA, the CDR3 is TGCGCCAGCAGCCAAGAACAGGGGAATCAGCCCCAGCATTTT.

The CDR3 here is CASSISWDRNEKLFF. CDR3 in DNA: TGTGCCAGCAGTATCTCCTGGGACAGGAATGAAAAACTGTTTTTT. The chain joins TRBV2 to TRBJ1-4; TRBD1 agrees at 8 bases. Germline V CDR1 and CDR2: SNHLY, FYNNEI. J gave up 5 bases and V 5 bases, and 7 bases lay outside the gene matches. CDR3 length equals 15 residues.

The rearrangement joins TRBV13 to TRBJ1-3, with unresolved D. V was trimmed by 3 bases and J by 3 bases, leaving 18 bases between them. This CDR3 region has 17 residues. CDR1 and CDR2 (germline): PRHDT, FYEKMQ (reference sequence). CDR3 DNA: TGTGCCAGCAGCTTTGGTTCGAGGAGGCTTATTGGAAACACCATATATTTT. It yields the protein CASSFGSRRLIGNTIYF.

The chain uses TRBV6-1 and TRBJ1-3; TRBD1 might be the D (5 bases). Germline CDR1 and CDR2: MNHNS and SASEGT. This CDR3 is built from 17 residues. The V end lost 4 bases, the J end lost 7 bases, and 23 bases lay between the germline ends. The CDR3 sequence: CASSGGLIVTGGNTIYF. CDR3 nucleotide sequence: TGTGCCAGCAGTGGAGGTTTGATAGTTACAGGAGGGAACACCATATATTTT.

The chain couples TRBV2 to TRBJ2-2; D gene ambiguous. V gave up 7 bases and J gave up 4 bases, with 13 bases separating them. The CDR3 contains 14 residues. Germline CDR1 reads SNHLY; CDR2 reads FYNNEI. The CDR3 nucleotides read TGTGCCAGCATGGGCCCCTTGGGCACCGGGGAGCTGTTTTTT. Protein product: CASMGPLGTGELFF.

With regard to this clone: The same CDR3 also results from other DNA sequences found in this sample. V usage is TRBV18 and J usage is TRBJ1-6; D uncertain. This CDR3 comprises 14 residues. Germline V gene lookup returns CDR1 KGHSH and CDR2 LQKENI. Trimming took 6 bases from V and 0 from J, leaving 6 bases between them. The CDR3 coding sequence is TGTGCCAGCTCCCGGGACTCCTATAATTCACCCCTCCACTTT. Protein product: CASSRDSYNSPLHF.

The rearrangement joins TRBV7-8 to TRBJ1-6; maybe TRBD1 (5 bases). Trimming cost V 2 bases and J 5 bases, with 13 bases left between them. There are 16 residues in the CDR3. The germline V gene has CDR1 SGHVS and CDR2 FQNEAQ. CDR3 residues: CASSLLSGQDNSPLHF. In DNA form, the CDR3 reads TGTGCCAGCAGCTTACTGTCAGGGCAGGATAATTCACCCCTCCACTTT.

The chain recombines TRBV24-1 with TRBJ2-2, with 7 bases that match TRBD1. From germline, CDR1 is KGHDR and CDR2 SFDVKD. The junction had 9 bases not matched to a gene; V was cut back by 9 bases and J by 0 bases. The CDR3 has 16 amino acids. The CDR3 nucleotides are TGTGCCACCGGGGAGAAGGGGGCGTCGAACACCGGGGAGCTGTTTTTT. Translation gives CATGEKGASNTGELFF.

This clone was observed a handful of times. This sequence joins TRBV4-1 and TRBJ2-1; possibly TRBD2 for D (7 bases). In germline, CDR1 is MGHRA, CDR2 YSYEKL. CDR3 length: 16 amino acids. Deletions cut 4 bases from V and 4 bases from J, with 17 bases between. The CDR3 DNA sequence: TGCGCCAGCAGCCCGAGGGCGGGGGCTGCTTACAATGAGCAGTTCTTC. Protein product: CASSPRAGAAYNEQFF.

The genes are TRBV28 and TRBJ1-5; TRBD1 matches at 7 bases. Germline V gene data show CDR1 as MDHEN and CDR2 as SYDVKM. The CDR3 extends over 17 amino acids. The trim removed 3 bases at V and 5 bases at J, leaving 13 bases unmatched. The CDR3: CASSFLGFGQEHQPQHF. CDR3 DNA sequence: TGTGCCAGCAGTTTTTTGGGGTTTGGACAGGAACATCAGCCCCAGCATTTT.

In its sample, this clone was seen once. This chain connects TRBV3-1 (or the pseudogene TRBV3-2) to TRBJ1-1; the match to TRBD1 covers 7 bases. This CDR3 is 13 amino acids long. J lost 1 base, V lost 8 bases, and 4 bases had no gene match. Germline values: CDR1 LGHDT, CDR2 YNNKEL (reference sequence). The DNA for the CDR3 is TGTGCCAGCGGTAACAGGGGGAACACTGAAGCTTTCTTT. Translation gives CASGNRGNTEAFF.

The chain employs TRBV4-2 and TRBJ1-2; TRBD1 matches at 8 bases. There are 15 residues in the CDR3. J was trimmed by 2 bases and V by 4 bases; bases with no gene match: 6. CDR1 is LGHNA, CDR2 YNFKEQ, per germline. The CDR3: CASSRQGAQNYGYTF. CDR3 nucleotide sequence: TGTGCCAGCAGCCGCCAGGGGGCGCAAAACTATGGCTACACCTTC.

This rearrangement joins TRBV3-1 (or the pseudogene TRBV3-2) to TRBJ1-3; D unresolved. CDR1 and CDR2 from the germline V gene are LGHDT and YNNKEL (reference sequence). This CDR3 has 19 residues. V was shortened by 0 bases and J by 0 bases, with 18 bases between the two germline ends. The CDR3 here is CASSQDFPLEVDSGNTIYF. The CDR3 nucleotides are TGTGCCAGCAGCCAAGATTTTCCGTTGGAGGTGGACTCTGGAAACACCATATATTTT.

The chain is built from TRBV15 and TRBJ2-3; D not resolved. V shed 0 bases and J shed 5 bases, with 6 bases lying between them. This CDR3 comprises 13 residues. Germline CDR1 reads LNHNV; CDR2 reads YYDKDF (reference sequence). In nucleotides, the CDR3 is TGTGCCACCAGCAGAGATCCCGTAGATACGCAGTATTTT. It encodes CATSRDPVDTQYF.

The rearrangement uses TRBV3-1 (or the pseudogene TRBV3-2) and TRBJ1-1; 7 bases are a match to TRBD1. J gave up 4 bases and V 1 base, and 3 bases lay outside the gene matches. The CDR3 has 14 residues. Germline values: CDR1 LGHDT, CDR2 YNNKEL (reference sequence). The CDR3 sequence is CASSQVDRVTEAFF. CDR3 bases: TGTGCCAGCAGCCAAGTCGACAGGGTCACTGAAGCTTTCTTT.

The chain joins TRBV18 to TRBJ2-7; 9 bases match TRBD2. The germline gives CDR1 KGHSH, CDR2 LQKENI. CDR3 size: 14 residues. With 3 bases clipped from V and 6 bases from J, the junction kept 6 bases outside the gene matches. Here the CDR3 DNA reads TGTGCCAGCTCACCGGCGGGAGGGCCAGTCGAGCAGTACTTC. Protein sequence: CASSPAGGPVEQYF.

The rearrangement joins TRBV11-1 to TRBJ2-7; weak D call: TRBD2 (5 bases). Looked up from germline, CDR1 is SGHAT and CDR2 is FQDESV (reference sequence). The length of the CDR3 is 15 residues. Deletions cut 2 bases from V and 2 bases from J, with 13 bases between. CDR3 bases: TGTGCCAGCAGCTTAATTAGGGCGACTACCTACGAGCAGTACTTC. It encodes CASSLIRATTYEQYF.

The chain uses TRBV18 and TRBJ2-5; 8 nucleotides align to TRBD1. CDR3 length: 15 residues. Trimming took 1 base from V and 7 from J; bases not matched to a gene: 8. Germline CDR1 KGHSH, CDR2 LQKENI. CDR3 sequence: CASSPLQGAGRTQYF. CDR3 in DNA: TGTGCCAGCTCACCACTTCAGGGGGCGGGGAGGACCCAGTACTTC.

CDR3 DNA sequence: TGTGCCAGCAGCACTCAGACAGGGGAGGGATCACCCCTCCACTTT. It translates to CASSTQTGEGSPLHF. The chain couples TRBV5-4 to TRBJ1-6; TRBD1 aligns across 8 bases. V shed 4 bases and J 10 bases; nucleotides not matched to a gene: 10. The germline gives CDR1 SGHNT, CDR2 YYREEE (reference sequence). There are 15 residues in the CDR3. The full variable domain, with the rest looked up from reference TRBV5-4 and TRBJ1-6, is ETGVTQSPTHLIKTRGQQVTLRCSSQSGHNTVSWYQQALGQGPQFIFQYYREEENGRGNFPPRFSGLQFPNYSSELNVNALELDDSALYLCASSTQTGEGSPLHFGNGTRLTVT.

This chain links TRBV4-1 with TRBJ2-3; TRBD2 matches 8 bases. Germline CDR1 reads MGHRA; CDR2 reads YSYEKL. The CDR3 length is 18 residues. Trimming removed 2 bases from V and 0 bases from J; junction bases left unmatched: 10. Here the CDR3 reads CASSQIAGSPASTDTQYF. For the CDR3, the DNA is TGCGCCAGCAGCCAAATAGCGGGATCGCCCGCTAGCACAGATACGCAGTATTTT.

This chain connects TRBV29-1 to TRBJ2-7; TRBD1 agrees at 10 bases. The germline gives CDR1 SQVTM, CDR2 ANQGSEA. The CDR3 runs to 13 residues. Germline trimming cut 8 bases from V and 4 bases from J; bases unmatched to any gene: 8. The chain's CDR3 is CSFAGTGEYEQYF. CDR3 coding DNA: TGCAGCTTTGCCGGGACAGGGGAATACGAGCAGTACTTC.

This clone has only a few counts. The CDR3 spells CASSNKLGGDGYTF. The CDR3, as DNA: TGCGCCAGCAGCAATAAACTAGGGGGCGATGGCTACACCTTC. This rearrangement joins TRBV5-1 to TRBJ1-2; 7 nucleotides match TRBD1. Trimming took 4 bases from V and 6 from J; bases not matched to a gene: 9. Per the germline V gene, CDR1 is SGHRS and CDR2 is YFSETQ. The CDR3 length is 14 residues.

The chain couples TRBV5-4 to TRBJ1-1; D ambiguous. CDR3 size: 14 residues. V lost 4 bases and J 0 bases, leaving 10 bases between the germline ends. Germline V gives CDR1 SGHNT, CDR2 YYREEE (reference sequence). Here the CDR3 DNA reads TGTGCCAGCAGCCCCAAGATAGTGAACACTGAAGCTTTCTTT. Amino acids: CASSPKIVNTEAFF.

The genes are TRBV10-3 and TRBJ1-1; D uncertain. There are 13 residues in the CDR3. Trimming cost V 5 bases and J 6 bases, with 13 bases left between them. CDR1 is ENHRY and CDR2 is SYGVKD in the germline V gene. The CDR3, as DNA: TGTGCCATCAGTAGTGAGGCCATCGCTGAAGCTTTCTTT. Encoded protein: CAISSEAIAEAFF.

The rearrangement links TRBV6-6 to TRBJ1-5; D might be TRBD1 (5 bases). The germline V and J ends were trimmed by 5 bases and 2 bases, with 10 bases remaining between them. Germline assignment: CDR1 MNHNY and CDR2 SVGAGI (reference sequence). This CDR3 contains 14 residues. CDR3: CASSQGAGNQPQHF. CDR3 in DNA: TGTGCCAGCAGTCAAGGGGCGGGCAATCAGCCCCAGCATTTT.

The chain uses TRBV7-2 and TRBJ2-6; TRBD1 aligns across 7 bases. After removal of 4 bases from V and 0 bases from J, the junction contained 12 bases not matched to a gene. Germline V gene data show CDR1 as SGHTA and CDR2 as FQGNSA. This CDR3 contains 19 residues. CDR3 amino acids: CASSYFGTAVLSGANVLTF. The CDR3, as DNA: TGTGCCAGCAGCTACTTTGGGACAGCCGTACTCTCTGGGGCCAACGTCCTGACTTTC.

The rearrangement uses TRBV27 and TRBJ1-5, with D tentatively TRBD1 (6 bases). The germline CDR1 and CDR2 sequences are MNHEY and SMNVEV (reference sequence). Trimming stripped 4 bases from V and 2 bases from J, with 9 bases between. CDR3 length: 14 residues. The CDR3 spells CASSSRQGNQPQHF. The CDR3, as DNA: TGTGCCAGCAGTTCTCGACAGGGCAATCAGCCCCAGCATTTT.